The 24 T cell receptor beta chains presented below share a single source sample, sequenced in a study of blood T cell repertoires in COVID-19. Assay used: immunoSEQ multiplex PCR; TCRdb lists only in-frame clones, some missing. The repertoire includes roughly 200,000 clones, 75% to 90% of them detected once, and around 6.3% sits in the top ten. The sequenced material came from peripheral blood. The source is a woman in her thirties or forties with COVID-19, enrolled during active disease.

The V gene is TRBV6-1, the J gene TRBJ2-4; tentatively, D is TRBD1 (5 bases). The germline CDR1 and CDR2 sequences are MNHNS and SASEGT. The CDR3 is made up of 14 amino acids. Trimming took 0 bases from V and 8 from J, leaving 11 bases between them. DNA of the CDR3: TGTGCCAGCAGTGAAGCGCCAGGGCAGGACATTCAGTACTTC. Translated: CASSEAPGQDIQYF.

This chain links TRBV6-5 with TRBJ1-4; TRBD1 agrees at 10 bases. This CDR3 is built from 13 residues. The germline V gene encodes CDR1 MNHEY and CDR2 SVGAGI. Trimming at V came to 6 bases and at J to 7 bases, leaving 2 bases not matched to a gene. The CDR3 is CASRTGGGEKLFF. The CDR3 bases are TGTGCCAGCAGGACAGGGGGCGGTGAAAAACTGTTTTTT.

As to this clone: One junction end does not reproduce the germline sequence, and a read error may be involved. The chain is built from TRBV19 and TRBJ1-5, with D possibly matching TRBD1 (6 bases). This CDR3 contains 14 residues. The germline CDR1 and CDR2 sequences are LNHDA and SQIVND (reference sequence). The CDR3 here is CASSIGQMNQPQHF. In DNA, the CDR3 is TGTGCCAGTAGTATCGGACAGATGAATCAACCCCAGCATTTT.

The rearrangement uses TRBV28 and TRBJ1-1, with TRBD1 identical over 8 bases. The germline V gene encodes CDR1 MDHEN and CDR2 SYDVKM. The junction had 8 bases not matched to a gene; V was cut back by 7 bases and J by 1 base. The CDR3 runs 15 residues. The CDR3 DNA reads as TGTGCCAGCACCCCCGGAGGACAGGGGAACACTGAAGCTTTCTTT. Translating gives CASTPGGQGNTEAFF.

V usage is TRBV7-6 and J usage is TRBJ1-6, with D uncertain. V was clipped by 1 base and J by 7 bases, with 11 bases between them. The CDR3 is 15 amino acids. Germline CDR1 is SGHVS and CDR2 is FNYEAQ. CDR3 residues: CASSLELSGNSPLHF. As DNA, the CDR3 is TGTGCCAGCAGCTTAGAATTAAGCGGGAATTCACCCCTCCACTTT.

This clone was counted a single time. The chain combines TRBV6-2 or TRBV6-3 with TRBJ2-5; 11 nucleotides match TRBD2. The CDR3 runs to 17 residues. Germline CDR1 and CDR2: MNHEY and SVGEGT. The ends lost 4 bases at V and 4 bases at J; junction bases unmatched: 11. The DNA of the CDR3 is TGTGCCAGCAGTTCTCGGCTAGGACTAGCGGGTGGAGAGACCCAGTACTTC. Protein: CASSSRLGLAGGETQYF.

The genes are TRBV7-8 and TRBJ2-1; TRBD2 is a possible D gene (5 bases). The CDR3 has 17 residues. The V and J ends lost 6 bases and 0 bases respectively, with 18 bases between them. CDR1 is SGHVS and CDR2 is FQNEAQ in the germline V gene. The CDR3 DNA is TGTGCCAGCAGTTATCCCCCTGCGGGCGGCTCCTACAATGAGCAGTTCTTC. Its translation: CASSYPPAGGSYNEQFF.

The rearrangement links TRBV11-2 to TRBJ1-4; weak D call: TRBD1 (5 bases). Trimming pared 1 base from V and 7 bases from J, leaving 13 bases between. This CDR3 has 15 residues. Germline V gene lookup returns CDR1 SGHAT and CDR2 FQNNGV. The CDR3 DNA sequence: TGTGCCAGCAGCTTAGGAATGGGGGGAGGTGAAAAACTGTTTTTT. Encoded protein: CASSLGMGGGEKLFF.

This clone was counted once. The rearrangement joins TRBV19 to TRBJ1-1, with TRBD1 matching 7 bases. V lost 1 base to trimming and J lost 3 bases; unmatched junction nucleotides: 11. CDR3 length equals 17 residues. Germline CDR1 and CDR2: LNHDA and SQIVND (reference sequence). The CDR3 spells CASSIVRVGQGDTEAFF. The CDR3 nucleotides are TGTGCCAGTAGTATAGTAAGGGTTGGGCAGGGGGACACTGAAGCTTTCTTT.

The chain combines TRBV6-5 with TRBJ2-7; D gene uncertain. Germline V gives CDR1 MNHEY, CDR2 SVGAGI. V gave up 8 bases and J gave up 6 bases, with 20 bases separating them. CDR3 length equals 14 residues. The CDR3 DNA reads as TGTGCCAGCTTCAAAAGACGTCGGGTAGGCGAGCAGTACTTC. Encoded protein: CASFKRRRVGEQYF.

This chain connects TRBV28 to TRBJ2-5, with 7 bases fitting TRBD1. This CDR3 has 13 amino acids. V lost 6 bases, J lost 0 bases, and 1 base stayed unmatched. Germline assignment: CDR1 MDHEN and CDR2 SYDVKM. CDR3 loop: CASRGQYQETQYF. The DNA of the CDR3 is TGTGCCAGCAGGGGACAGTACCAAGAGACCCAGTACTTC.

The chain carries TRBV2 and TRBJ2-3; 12 bases agree with TRBD2. Germline CDR1 is SNHLY and CDR2 is FYNNEI. V lost 6 bases, J lost 3 bases, and 7 bases stayed unmatched. The CDR3 runs to 16 residues. The CDR3 DNA reads TGTGCCAGCAGCCCTACTAGCGGGAGGCCAACAGATACGCAGTATTTT. It is translated as CASSPTSGRPTDTQYF.

The chain employs TRBV19 and TRBJ1-2; 8 bases align to TRBD1. V shed 4 bases, J shed 3 bases, and the junction held 4 bases outside the gene matches. The germline CDR1 and CDR2 sequences are LNHDA and SQIVND (reference sequence). The CDR3 consists of 14 residues. The CDR3 DNA reads TGTGCCAGTAGTACTGGGGACAGGTACTATGGCTACACCTTC. It specifies CASSTGDRYYGYTF.

The rearrangement joins TRBV15 to TRBJ1-5; TRBD1 matches 7 bases. The CDR3 totals 17 residues. V shed 5 bases and J 3 bases; nucleotides not matched to a gene: 13. CDR1 is LNHNV, CDR2 YYDKDF, per germline (reference sequence). This CDR3 is CATSLKTGQIINQPQHF. CDR3 nucleotide sequence: TGTGCCACCAGCCTGAAAACGGGACAGATAATCAATCAGCCCCAGCATTTT.

V and J are TRBV5-4 and TRBJ2-7; maybe TRBD2 (7 bases). The CDR3 is made up of 13 amino acids. Trimming removed 4 bases at V and 6 bases at J, with 14 bases between. Germline-derived CDR1 and CDR2 are SGHNT and YYREEE (reference sequence). DNA for the CDR3: TGTGCCAGCAGCGGGGGGGCAAGTTCCGAGCAGTACTTC. Translation gives CASSGGASSEQYF.

The V gene is TRBV7-9, the J gene TRBJ1-5, with TRBD1 matching 7 bases. The junction had 5 bases not matched to a gene; V was cut back by 1 base and J by 5 bases. Germline CDR1 is SEHNR and CDR2 is FQNEAQ (reference sequence). The CDR3 contains 15 residues. As DNA, the CDR3 is TGTGCCAGCAGCTTAGAGGGACAGATTTATCAGCCCCAGCATTTT. Translation gives CASSLEGQIYQPQHF.

The rearrangement uses TRBV7-7 and TRBJ2-5; 7 nucleotides align to TRBD2. V dropped 4 bases and J dropped 0; count of bases not matched to a gene: 2. Germline CDR1 SSHAT, CDR2 FNYEAQ (reference sequence). The CDR3 totals 14 residues. The CDR3 region is CASSYGGDQETQYF. For the CDR3, the DNA is TGTGCCAGCAGCTATGGGGGGGACCAAGAGACCCAGTACTTC.

The rearrangement links TRBV7-9 to TRBJ2-7; 9 bases fit TRBD2. Germline-derived CDR1 and CDR2 are SEHNR and FQNEAQ (reference sequence). V shed 2 bases, J shed 7 bases, and the junction held 18 bases outside the gene matches. This CDR3 is built from 18 residues. The CDR3 protein is CASSLLSGGPFGPWEQYF. Here the CDR3 DNA reads TGTGCCAGCAGCTTACTTAGCGGGGGCCCTTTCGGCCCATGGGAGCAGTACTTC. The full variable domain, completed using reference TRBV7-9 and TRBJ2-7, is DTGVSQNPRHKITKRGQNVTFRCDPISEHNRLYWYRQTLGQGPEFLTYFQNEAQLEKSRLLSDRFSAERPKGSFSTLEIQRTEQGDSAMYLCASSLLSGGPFGPWEQYFGPGTRLTVT.

This clone was seen a handful of times. V gene TRBV12-3 or TRBV12-4 combines with J gene TRBJ1-2; the D is unclear. Trimming left V 6 bases short and J 4 bases short, with 12 bases between. The CDR3 is 13 residues long. CDR3 nucleotide sequence: TGTGCCAGCAGAGACGAGGGTCCCTATGGCTACACCTTC. Amino acids: CASRDEGPYGYTF.

This sequence joins TRBV4-1 and TRBJ1-3, with no clear D. The CDR3 spans 14 residues. Looked up from germline, CDR1 is MGHRA and CDR2 is YSYEKL. Trimming removed 9 bases at V and 2 bases at J, with 14 bases between. The CDR3 DNA follows: TGCGCCAGAATACCGAGGACTACTGGAAACACCATATATTTT. Protein sequence: CARIPRTTGNTIYF.

The gene calls are TRBV3-1 (or the pseudogene TRBV3-2) and TRBJ2-1, with D tentatively TRBD1 (5 bases). The V gene's germline CDR1 is LGHDT and CDR2 YNNKEL (reference sequence). This CDR3 spans 14 amino acids. V gave up 7 bases and J gave up 4 bases, with 14 bases separating them. CDR3 DNA sequence: TGTGCCAGCAAACCTTCAAGGGGATACAATGAGCAGTTCTTC. This translates into CASKPSRGYNEQFF.

In its sample, this clone was seen once. The CDR3 loop is CASSRTGVGDQPQHF. Written as DNA, the CDR3 is TGTGCCAGCTCTAGGACAGGGGTAGGGGATCAGCCCCAGCATTTT. The chain links TRBV18 to TRBJ1-5; 9 bases are a match to TRBD1. The V segment lost 6 bases and the J segment 5 bases; nucleotides outside the gene matches: 8. CDR1 and CDR2 from the germline V gene are KGHSH and LQKENI. This CDR3 contains 15 residues.

The V call is TRBV19, the J call TRBJ2-7; D is perhaps TRBD2 (6 bases). Germline values: CDR1 LNHDA, CDR2 SQIVND (reference sequence). Trimming stripped 3 bases from V and 0 bases from J, with 9 bases between. CDR3 length: 14 amino acids. CDR3 sequence (DNA): TGTGCCAGTAGTATGGGGGGTAGCTCCTACGAGCAGTACTTC. It translates to CASSMGGSSYEQYF.

V is TRBV7-9 and J is TRBJ2-2, with a weak D call TRBD1 (6 bases). CDR1 and CDR2 (germline): SEHNR, FQNEAQ (reference sequence). There are 12 residues in the CDR3. The CDR3 bases are TGTGCAGTACAGGGTTCCACCGGGGAGCTGTTTTTT. Translated, it gives CAVQGSTGELFF.